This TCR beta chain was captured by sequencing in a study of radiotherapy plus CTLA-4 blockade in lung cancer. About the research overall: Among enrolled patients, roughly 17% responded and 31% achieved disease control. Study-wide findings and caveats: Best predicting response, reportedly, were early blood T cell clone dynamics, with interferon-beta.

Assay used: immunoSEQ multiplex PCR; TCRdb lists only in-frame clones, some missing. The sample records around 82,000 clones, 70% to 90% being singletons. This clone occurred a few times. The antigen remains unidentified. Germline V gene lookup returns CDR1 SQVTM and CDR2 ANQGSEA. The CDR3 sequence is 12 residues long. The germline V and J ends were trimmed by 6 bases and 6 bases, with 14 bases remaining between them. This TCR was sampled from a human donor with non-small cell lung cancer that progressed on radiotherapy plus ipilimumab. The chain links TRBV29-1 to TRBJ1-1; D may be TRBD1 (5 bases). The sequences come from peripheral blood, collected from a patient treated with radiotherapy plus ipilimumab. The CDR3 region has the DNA TGCAGCGTGGCTGACGGGGGGTCTGAAGCTTTCTTT. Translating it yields CSVADGGSEAFF.